The next 23 T cell receptor beta chains were all read from a single sample in a study of vaccination effects on CD4 cells after COVID-19. These receptors have no known antigen. Before sequencing took place, the ViraFEST assay used viral peptide pools to expand antigen-specific CD4+ T cells. Upon completion of 10 to 11 days in culture, CD4+ T cells were isolated. As their vaccination, participants received two doses of either BNT162b2 or mRNA-1273. TCRdb's copy holds only in-frame clones and misses some; the assay was immunoSEQ multiplex PCR. The table includes 25,000 to 40,000 clones, almost 85% detected once. The sequencing here drew on CD4+ T cells from PBMCs cultured with HCoV-NL63 spike peptides, taken after COVID-19 vaccination. Source of these receptors: a human donor who received a COVID-19 vaccine. Some clones in this sample may be carry-over from other donors' samples.

A remark on this clone: One junction end does not reproduce the germline sequence, and a read error may be involved. The chain recombines TRBV10-1 with TRBJ1-1, with D maybe TRBD1 (6 bases). This CDR3 region has 13 residues. Germline CDR1 reads WNHNN; CDR2 reads SYGVQD (reference sequence). DNA of the CDR3: TGCGCCAGCAGTAAGTCCAGGGGCACTGAAGCTTTCTTT. Encoded protein: CASSKSRGTEAFF.

This rearrangement joins TRBV10-3 to TRBJ2-3; 12 nucleotides agree with TRBD2. The V gene end was trimmed by 2 bases and the J gene end by 7 bases; junction bases not matched to a gene: 7. The CDR3 runs to 16 residues. CDR1 is ENHRY, CDR2 SYGVKD, per germline. The chain's CDR3 is CAISEMASGGGNTQYF. For the CDR3, the DNA is TGTGCCATCAGTGAGATGGCTAGCGGGGGGGGGAATACGCAGTATTTT.

This sequence joins TRBV14 and TRBJ2-3; weak D call: TRBD1 (6 bases). Trimming removed 1 base from V and 3 bases from J, with 14 bases in between. Looked up from germline, CDR1 is SGHDN and CDR2 is FVKESK. The CDR3 length is 16 residues. The CDR3 nucleotides are TGTGCCAGCAGCCAAGGGTTCAGGGGTGGTACAGATACGCAGTATTTT. Protein: CASSQGFRGGTDTQYF. Filled out from reference TRBV14 and TRBJ2-3, the complete variable domain reads EAGVTQFPSHSVIEKGQTVTLRCDPISGHDNLYWYRRVMGKEIKFLLHFVKESKQDESGMPNNRFLAERTGGTYSTLKVQPAELEDSGVYFCASSQGFRGGTDTQYFGPGTRLTVL.

The DNA for the CDR3 is TGCGCCAGCAGCATCCGACAGGGCGAGACCCAGTACTTC. Protein product: CASSIRQGETQYF. This chain connects TRBV5-1 to TRBJ2-5; 7 bases align to TRBD1. Trimming cost V 4 bases and J 5 bases; bases outside gene matches: 5. The V gene's germline CDR1 is SGHRS and CDR2 YFSETQ. The CDR3 is made up of 13 amino acids.

V usage is TRBV6-2 or TRBV6-3 and J usage is TRBJ2-3; D possibly corresponds to TRBD2 (5 bases). Trimming pared 2 bases from V and 4 bases from J, leaving 13 bases between. The CDR3 has 15 amino acids. Germline CDR1 is MNHEY and CDR2 is SVGEGT. The CDR3 spells CASSYNGVWADTQYF. In DNA, the CDR3 is TGTGCCAGCAGTTACAACGGGGTGTGGGCAGATACGCAGTATTTT.

The chain employs TRBV28 and TRBJ2-1; no firm D call. Germline V gene data show CDR1 as MDHEN and CDR2 as SYDVKM. Trimming cost V 2 bases and J 12 bases, with 11 bases left between them. This CDR3 is built from 12 residues. The CDR3 DNA reads as TGTGCCAGCAGTTTAAGGCAAATGACGCAGTTCTTC. Protein: CASSLRQMTQFF.

This clone was recorded once. V usage is TRBV2 and J usage is TRBJ2-3, with 15 nucleotides matching TRBD2. The germline V gene has CDR1 SNHLY and CDR2 FYNNEI. This CDR3 has 16 amino acids. J was trimmed by 5 bases and V by 3 bases; bases with no gene match: 3. This CDR3 reads CASSEWTSGGEDTQYF. The CDR3 region has the DNA TGTGCCAGCAGTGAGTGGACTAGCGGGGGGGAAGATACGCAGTATTTT.

V usage is TRBV29-1 and J usage is TRBJ1-2; unclear D gene. CDR3 length equals 14 residues. Germline V gene lookup returns CDR1 SQVTM and CDR2 ANQGSEA. Trimming shortened V by 3 bases and J by 4 bases, and 15 bases separated the two germline ends. For the CDR3, the DNA is TGCAGCGTTGAGTTCGCAGACCTTTTCTATGGCTACACCTTC. Translated: CSVEFADLFYGYTF.

The V call is TRBV7-2, the J call TRBJ2-7; 10 bases agree with TRBD2. Losses at the gene ends were 4 bases for V and 3 bases for J; bases not matched to a gene: 9. CDR3 length: 16 residues. Per germline, CDR1 SGHTA and CDR2 FQGNSA. The CDR3 spells CASSWSGGAGNYEQYV. The CDR3 coding sequence is TGTGCCAGCAGCTGGAGCGGGGGGGCCGGTAACTACGAGCAGTACGTC.

The gene calls are TRBV27 and TRBJ1-6; 9 nucleotides line up with TRBD1. Trimming took 1 base from V and 1 from J; bases not matched to a gene: 8. This CDR3 region has 19 residues. Germline values: CDR1 MNHEY, CDR2 SMNVEV (reference sequence). CDR3 residues: CASSLWGQGVLSYNSPLHF. The CDR3, as DNA: TGTGCCAGCAGTTTATGGGGACAGGGTGTGTTATCCTATAATTCACCCCTCCACTTT.

This chain uses TRBV7-2 with TRBJ1-5; possibly TRBD1 for D (5 bases). The CDR3 is 16 residues long. CDR1 is SGHTA and CDR2 is FQGNSA in the germline V gene. V lost 5 bases to trimming and J lost 6 bases, with 20 bases between them. The CDR3 reads CASSPRDLTHGQPQHF. For the CDR3, the DNA is TGTGCCAGCAGCCCTCGGGACCTCACTCACGGTCAGCCCCAGCATTTT.

The chain links TRBV6-2 or TRBV6-3 to TRBJ2-5; the D is unclear. The CDR3 is made up of 11 amino acids. Trimming cost V 6 bases and J 2 bases, with 4 bases left between them. Germline V lookup: CDR1 MNHEY, CDR2 SVGEGT. The chain's CDR3 is CASSKQETQYF. The CDR3 DNA is TGTGCCAGCAGCAAACAAGAGACCCAGTACTTC.

The CDR3, as DNA: TGCGCCAGCACCGATAGACTCGGACGGGGCGGGGAGCTGTTTTTT. It translates to CASTDRLGRGGELFF. This chain connects TRBV5-1 to TRBJ2-2, with D possibly being TRBD2 (5 bases). The CDR3 has 15 residues. Between the trimmed V and J ends, which lost 6 bases and 7 bases, there was a span of 19 bases. From germline, CDR1 is SGHRS and CDR2 YFSETQ.

This sequence joins TRBV24-1 and TRBJ2-5, with 9 nucleotides matching TRBD1. CDR3 length: 16 residues. Trimming at V came to 3 bases and at J to 6 bases, leaving 10 bases not matched to a gene. Germline assignment: CDR1 KGHDR and CDR2 SFDVKD. This CDR3 reads CATSDGGTGKAKTQYF. The DNA of the CDR3 is TGTGCCACCAGTGATGGAGGGACAGGGAAGGCGAAGACCCAGTACTTC.

The chain combines TRBV29-1 with TRBJ1-2, with D unresolved. The germline V and J ends were trimmed by 3 bases and 9 bases, with 8 bases remaining between them. This CDR3 has 10 residues. Per germline, CDR1 SQVTM and CDR2 ANQGSEA. This CDR3 reads CSVEGRSYTF. The CDR3 DNA sequence: TGCAGCGTTGAGGGCAGAAGCTACACCTTC.

J is TRBJ1-2 and V is TRBV7-2; 9 nucleotides align to TRBD1. V shed 3 bases, J shed 5 bases, and the junction held 7 bases outside the gene matches. Germline CDR1 is SGHTA and CDR2 is FQGNSA. The CDR3 covers 15 residues. Written as DNA, the CDR3 is TGTGCCAGCAGCTTGGCCCGGGGGACAGGGTATGGCTACACCTTC. Amino acid sequence: CASSLARGTGYGYTF.

The chain is built from TRBV9 and TRBJ1-3; the D is unclear. Per germline, CDR1 SGDLS and CDR2 YYNGEE. This CDR3 comprises 15 residues. V was clipped by 2 bases and J by 0 bases, with 9 bases between them. The CDR3 protein is CASSVYASSGNTIYF. In DNA, the CDR3 is TGTGCCAGCAGCGTTTACGCATCCTCTGGAAACACCATATATTTT.

The table lists this clone with a count of one. The J gene is TRBJ1-1, the V gene TRBV5-1; weak D call: TRBD1 (5 bases). The CDR3 sequence is 17 residues long. The V and J ends lost 3 bases and 1 base respectively, with 19 bases between them. CDR1 is SGHRS, CDR2 YFSETQ, per germline. The CDR3 coding sequence is TGCGCCAGCAGCTCGGCCTCCTTTGGGGCACGGAACACTGAAGCTTTCTTT. This sequence encodes CASSSASFGARNTEAFF.

The chain combines TRBV10-3 with TRBJ2-2; TRBD1 matches at 9 bases. J gave up 5 bases and V 6 bases, and 10 bases lay outside the gene matches. Germline V lookup: CDR1 ENHRY, CDR2 SYGVKD. The CDR3 sequence is 16 residues long. The CDR3 reads CAIREKQGALTGELFF. CDR3 in DNA: TGTGCCATCAGAGAAAAACAGGGGGCGTTAACCGGGGAGCTGTTTTTT.

The V and J genes are TRBV30 and TRBJ1-4, with a weak D call TRBD1 (5 bases). The CDR3 totals 15 residues. CDR1 and CDR2 from the germline V gene are GTSNPN and SVGIG (reference sequence). Trimming left V 1 base short and J 8 bases short, with 17 bases between. Here the CDR3 reads CAWSEAGRVGEKLFF. The CDR3 DNA is TGTGCCTGGAGTGAAGCGGGCAGGGTAGGAGAAAAACTGTTTTTT.

This clone was detected only once. The chain links TRBV18 to TRBJ1-6; 9 bases fit TRBD1. This CDR3 contains 14 residues. Per germline, CDR1 KGHSH and CDR2 LQKENI. V lost 6 bases to trimming and J lost 9 bases; unmatched junction nucleotides: 6. CDR3 in amino acids: CASSIGTGPSPLHF. The CDR3 DNA reads TGTGCCAGCTCGATCGGGACAGGGCCTTCACCCCTCCACTTT. The entire variable domain, with the rest obtained from reference TRBV18 and TRBJ1-6, is as follows: NAGVMQNPRHLVRRRGQEARLRCSPMKGHSHVYWYRQLPEEGLKFMVYLQKENIIDESGMPKERFSAEFPKEGPSILRIQQVVRGDSAAYFCASSIGTGPSPLHFGNGTRLTVT.

CDR3 region: CASSQVPGGTSGADTQYF. CDR3 bases: TGCGCCAGCAGCCAAGTCCCCGGCGGGACTAGCGGGGCAGATACGCAGTATTTT. This chain uses TRBV4-1 with TRBJ2-3; 13 bases fit TRBD2. With V trimmed by 1 base and J by 4 bases, 8 bases remained unmatched. The CDR3 is made up of 18 amino acids. CDR1 and CDR2 (germline): MGHRA, YSYEKL.

This clone came up once. The chain couples TRBV6-1 to TRBJ1-1, with D perhaps TRBD1 (5 bases). The V and J ends lost 2 bases and 4 bases respectively, with 14 bases between them. Per the germline V gene, CDR1 is MNHNS and CDR2 is SASEGT. This CDR3 is 15 amino acids long. As DNA, the CDR3 is TGTGCCAGCAGTGAATTTGGGGCCGGGGGCACTGAAGCTTTCTTT. As protein: CASSEFGAGGTEAFF.